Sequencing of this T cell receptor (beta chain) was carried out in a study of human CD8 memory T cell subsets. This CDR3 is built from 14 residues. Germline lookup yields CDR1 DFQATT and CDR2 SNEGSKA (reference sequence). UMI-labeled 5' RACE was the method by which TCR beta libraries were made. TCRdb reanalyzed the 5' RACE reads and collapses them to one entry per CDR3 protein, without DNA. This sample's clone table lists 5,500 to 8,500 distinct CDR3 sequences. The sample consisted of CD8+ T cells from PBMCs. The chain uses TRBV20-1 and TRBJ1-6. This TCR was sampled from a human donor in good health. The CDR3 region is CSARVEGWRSPLHF.